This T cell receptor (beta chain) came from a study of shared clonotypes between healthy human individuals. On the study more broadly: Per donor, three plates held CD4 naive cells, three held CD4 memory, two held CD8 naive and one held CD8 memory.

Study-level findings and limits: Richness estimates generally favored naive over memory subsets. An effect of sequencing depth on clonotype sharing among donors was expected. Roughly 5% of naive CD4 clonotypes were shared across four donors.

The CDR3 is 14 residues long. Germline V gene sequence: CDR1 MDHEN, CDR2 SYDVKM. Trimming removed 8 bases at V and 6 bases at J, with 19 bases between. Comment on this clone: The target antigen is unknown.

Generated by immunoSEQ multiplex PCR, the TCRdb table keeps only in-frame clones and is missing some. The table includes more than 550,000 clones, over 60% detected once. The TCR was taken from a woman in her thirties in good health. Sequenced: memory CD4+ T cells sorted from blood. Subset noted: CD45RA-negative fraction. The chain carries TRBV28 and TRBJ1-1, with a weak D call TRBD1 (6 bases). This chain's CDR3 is CASGGAGLFAEAFF. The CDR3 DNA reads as TGTGCCAGCGGGGGGGCAGGGTTATTCGCTGAAGCTTTCTTT. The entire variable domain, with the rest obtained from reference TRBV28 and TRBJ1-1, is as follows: DVKVTQSSRYLVKRTGEKVFLECVQDMDHENMFWYRQDPGLGLRLIYFSYDVKMKEKGDIPEGYSVSREKKERFSLILESASTNQTSMYLCASGGAGLFAEAFFGQGTRLTVV.